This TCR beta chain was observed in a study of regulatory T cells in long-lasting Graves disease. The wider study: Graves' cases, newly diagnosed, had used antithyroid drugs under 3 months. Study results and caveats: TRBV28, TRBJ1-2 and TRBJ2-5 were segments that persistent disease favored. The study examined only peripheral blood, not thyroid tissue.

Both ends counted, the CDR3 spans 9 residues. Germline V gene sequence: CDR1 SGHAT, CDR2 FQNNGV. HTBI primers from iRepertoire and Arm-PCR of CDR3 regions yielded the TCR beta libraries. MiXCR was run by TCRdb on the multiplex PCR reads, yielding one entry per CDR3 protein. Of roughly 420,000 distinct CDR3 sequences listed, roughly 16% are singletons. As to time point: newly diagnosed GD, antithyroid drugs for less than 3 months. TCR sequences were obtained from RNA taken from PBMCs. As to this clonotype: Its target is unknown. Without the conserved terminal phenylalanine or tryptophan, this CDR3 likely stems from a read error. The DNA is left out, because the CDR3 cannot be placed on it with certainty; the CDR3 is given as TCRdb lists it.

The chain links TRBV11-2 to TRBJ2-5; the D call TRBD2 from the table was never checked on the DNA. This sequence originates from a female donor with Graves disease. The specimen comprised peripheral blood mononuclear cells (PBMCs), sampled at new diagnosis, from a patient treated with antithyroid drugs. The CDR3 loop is CASSLGSEG.